The entry that follows covers one T cell receptor (beta chain) sequence. Its antigen is unknown. Per-base qualities were not stored, and no clone one base away is much larger. Whole blood was collected in K2EDTA tubes by collaborating institutions according to the institutions' own protocols. For TCRbeta analysis, collaborators shipped samples as frozen whole blood, isolated PBMCs, or DNA extracted from either of those sample types. The entry originates in a study of blood T cell repertoires in COVID-19 (dated by TCRdb to 2020 to 2021). With respect to the entire study: Samples covering the acute and convalescent phases of COVID-19 were provided by collaborators in the United States, Italy and Spain. The material from the prospective study consisted of cDNA or gDNA derived from T cells, B-cell-depleted T cells, or PBMCs. The dataset comprised deeply sampled blood TCRbeta repertoires from subjects exposed to, actively infected with, or recovered from COVID-19. The repertoires were released in a freely available public database intended as a resource for research on the immune response to SARS-CoV-2. Samples were obtained from the ongoing ImmuneRACE study (first 160 participants) and from 950 to 1,500 subjects provided by 6 global collaborators. Nearly every sample came with metadata listing a de-identified subject ID, COVID-19 status, age in years and sex. Where available, HLA class I and class II types were obtained from metadata supplied by the sample provider rather than from assay-based typing.

The junction carries 15 bases between V and J, which are trimmed by 5 bases and 4 bases respectively. CDR1 SGHAT and CDR2 FQNNGV were looked up in the germline V gene. Taken from cysteine to phenylalanine, the CDR3 has 15 residues. The read is trimmed to its CDR3 DNA, 45 bases read in frame from base 1. Overall study outcomes, separate from this receptor: How much clinical and demographic metadata was included differed by source and by participant, and the metadata was provided uncurated.

TCRbeta CDR3 regions were amplified from genomic DNA by means of the immunoSEQ Assay, a bias-controlled multiplex PCR. The study's own analysis went as follows. Nucleated cell counts per sample were estimated from amplification of reference gene primers within the assay. To quantify the absolute abundance of each unique TCRbeta CDR3 rearrangement, sequence reads were collapsed and filtered. For each sample, productive Simpson clonality was calculated by taking the square root of Simpson's diversity index across productive rearrangements. TCRdb took over this immuneACCESS table, retaining in-frame rearrangements with V and J assigned. Such tables are incomplete; in checked studies, under half of the missing clones stem from an unresolved V gene, and the remainder is unexplained. The V and J calls and clone size are taken from that table; D and trimming were inferred from the DNA. The sample profile shows some 80,000 clones; about 89% of them were found once. Around 5% of the sample belongs to the ten largest clones.

The sequence joins TRBV11-2 to TRBJ1-5, with a tentative D gene TRBD1 over 5 matching bases. Sequencing was carried out using peripheral blood. This clonotype was obtained from a middle-aged man with active or convalescent COVID-19. The CDR3 sequence is CASSDQGSSNQPQHF. The nucleotides read TGTGCCAGCAGCGATCAGGGATCCTCAAATCAGCCCCAGCATTTT. Here the CDR3 is joined to the reference TRBV11-2 and TRBJ1-5 genes, and the full variable domain is: EAGVAQSPRYKIIEKRQSVAFWCNPISGHATLYWYQQILGQGPKLLIQFQNNGVVDDSQLPKDRFSAERLKGVDSTLKIQPAKLEDSAVYLCASSDQGSSNQPQHFGDGTRLSIL.